This TCR beta chain appears in the sequencing data of a study of Ad26.COV2.S vaccination and SARS-CoV-2 variants (dated by TCRdb to 2020 to 2022). About the investigation overall: Donors in the vaccine arm were drawn from COV1001, a phase I-IIa trial of Ad26.COV2.S in healthy adults that was multicentre, randomized, double-blind and placebo-controlled. Ad26.COV2.S was given intramuscularly at 5x10^10 or 1x10^11 viral particles, as a single shot or as two shots 56 days apart. TCRbeta repertoire sequencing served as the tool for gauging how specific and how broad the SARS-CoV-2-reactive T cell receptors were following Ad26.COV2.S vaccination. A total of 32 samples were included in the TCR-sequenced set, comprising around 20 Ad26.COV2.S vaccine recipients, 5 placebo recipients and 8 SARS-CoV-2 convalescent individuals. Participants in the trial were split at random into five groups of five each, receiving low-dose or high-dose Ad26.COV2.S once or twice, or else placebo on both occasions. Throughout the experiments and outcome assessment, investigators stayed blinded to trial group allocation.

Overall study results and their limits: Comparable non-spike TCR breadth was observed between vaccine and placebo recipients, consistent with only spike being contained in the vaccine. According to the authors, total T cell responses may have been underestimated by the TCR breadth and depth analyses. After vaccination, substantial breadth of spike-specific CD8+ and CD4+ T cell responses was reported. Compared with placebo recipients, Ad26.COV2.S recipients showed higher spike-specific TCR breadth (P = 0.0014). The study was not powered for comparison of responses between vaccine doses or regimens.

This clone is a singleton in its sample. Its antigen specificity is not known. The input lacks base qualities; no much larger clone sits a single base away. TCRbeta CDR3 regions were sequenced with the immunoSEQ Assay. After extraction, genomic DNA underwent amplification by bias-controlled multiplex PCR, followed by high-throughput sequencing. From the authors' description of their analysis: To quantify the absolute abundance of every unique TCRbeta CDR3 region, sequences were collapsed and filtered. T cell fraction was estimated by normalizing TCRbeta template counts to usable DNA, which was measured by amplifying reference genes present in all nucleated cells. Repertoire TCRs were annotated as SARS-CoV-2-specific when V gene, CDR3 amino acid sequence and J gene were exactly matched to a known reactive TCR set. The reference SARS-CoV-2 TCR set was obtained from MIRA and was filtered for enrichment in COVID-19-positive ImmuneCODE repertoires, whereby public or cross-reactive TCRs were removed. Drawing on the MIRA antigens, annotated TCRs were analysed further at the level of specific ORF or position within ORF. Breadth was defined as annotated unique rearrangements over total unique productive rearrangements; depth was the summed frequency of those rearrangements. Group comparisons of TCR breadth used two-sided Wilcoxon rank-sum tests. TCRdb took over this immuneACCESS table, retaining in-frame rearrangements with V and J assigned. Such tables are incomplete; in checked studies, under half of the missing clones stem from an unresolved V gene, and the remainder is unexplained. From that table come the V and J calls and clone size; the DNA was used to work out D and trimming. The sample has roughly 300,000 clones on record, around 88% of them singletons. About 10% of the sample is held by the ten biggest clonotypes.

Via the germline V gene, CDR1 is SGHTS and CDR2 YDEGEE. The CDR3 covers 17 residues, taking in both the cysteine and the phenylalanine. Kept here is only the CDR3 DNA, which spans 51 bases and is read in frame from base 1. The junction shows trimming of 3 bases on V and 2 bases on J, and the gene matches do not reach 7 bases of it. In the paper's terms, the treatment or condition label means: around 19 received Ad26.COV2.S at low or high dose, single or two shots; several received placebo; per-sample allocation not given. For vaccine and placebo recipients, the sequenced repertoires came from samples collected on day 63 after the first injection. In Cohort 1b, 25 to 30 adults aged 18-55 years were enrolled at a single site in Boston, USA, between 29 July and 7 August 2020. Ad26.COV2.S was a replication-incompetent adenovirus type 26 vector that expressed a prefusion-stabilized SARS-CoV-2 spike protein derived from the original Wuhan strain.

The TCR was taken from a person between 18 and 65 years old who received the Ad26.COV2.S COVID-19 vaccine or a placebo. The receptor chain draws on TRBV5-8 and TRBJ2-1, with TRBD2 identical over 11 junction bases. The specimen was peripheral blood, collected in a trial of Ad26.COV2.S vaccine versus placebo. Here is the DNA: TGTGCCAGCAGCTCCTCCTTACTAGCGGGGGCCTACAATGAGCAGTTCTTC. It codes for CASSSSLLAGAYNEQFF.